This TCR beta chain is from a study of shared clonotypes between healthy human individuals (dated by TCRdb to about 2020). About the full investigation: The cohort included a few men and a couple of women between 18 and 49 years of age. For each donor, CD4 naive and CD4 memory were each run on three plates, CD8 naive on two plates, and CD8 memory on one plate. To estimate repertoire size and how much clonotypes are shared between individuals, the study performed deep sequencing of blood TCR repertoires from a handful of healthy adults. To increase sequencing depth and limit assay-specific biases, different laboratories used diverse techniques to prepare libraries and sequence TCR repertoires. Per donor, leukapheresis produced somewhere between about 0.8 and 9.5 billion PBMCs.

TCR CDR3 regions were amplified from genomic DNA by multiplex PCR using the deep immunoSEQ assay. For each cell subset, the extracted genomic DNA was distributed evenly across all wells of several immunoSEQ 96-well plates, and each plate served as one replicate. Each replicate PCR for sorted subsets received around 210 ng genomic DNA, equal to roughly 30,000 T cell genomes. Purified libraries were quantified with a Qubit 3.0 fluorometer, sized on a Bioanalyzer 2100, and re-quantified with the KAPA Library Quantification kit. Every immunoSEQ 96-well plate was sequenced on a separate single-read 150-cycle Illumina NextSeq 550 flow cell. Per the authors' processing: The immunoSEQ output contained only junctional sequences without quality scores, so filtering could not match that applied to full-length reads. To assign V/J genes and CDR3, sequences were annotated against IMGT germline references using PyIR, a Python wrapper for IgBLAST v1.9. Any read was removed if the V/J assignment was weak (E-value above 1e-6), the CDR3 was missing, or the read contained stop codons, out-of-frame junctions, or ambiguous translated residues. V3J clonotypes were defined by identical inferred V gene, J gene, and CDR3 amino acid sequence. To compute the percentage overlap between repertoires, the number of shared unique clonotypes was divided by the size of the smaller repertoire. Repertoire richness was assessed with RTK rarefaction, the Chao1 estimator, and Recon v2.1 estimates of unobserved clonotypes. For all TCRbeta clonotypes obtained by the gDNA method from a handful of donors, generation probabilities were computed with OLGA. This is the immuneACCESS table as TCRdb keeps it, with only in-frame sequences that have V and J called. A part of the clones is gone; compared with another copy, unresolved V genes explain less than half, and the rest is unexplained. That table supplies the V and J calls and clone size; D and trimming were determined from the DNA. The sample contains more than 2 million clones, about 95% of them found a single time. Roughly 1% of the sample is held by the ten biggest clonotypes.

CDR1 and CDR2, looked up from the germline V gene, are SNHLY and FYNNEI. The CDR3 goes from the cysteine to the phenylalanine over 16 residues. Of all the DNA, just the CDR3 is kept, 48 bases in frame from base 1. V is pared back by 2 bases and J by 6 bases, with 19 bases lying between the germline termini. In its sample, this clone was seen once. Its cognate antigen has yet to be identified. No quality values exist for individual bases; no much larger clone is one base distant. CD8 naive samples consisted of CD45RO-negative cells that were positively selected for CCR7, yielding a CD45RA+CCR7+ population without TemRA cells. Donors were healthy HIV-negative adults with no recently reported acute infections or vaccinations. Only Caucasian adults living in Nashville, Tennessee, USA were represented among the donors. Blood was collected by leukapheresis, and PBMCs were isolated by Ficoll-Histopaque density gradient centrifugation and then cryopreserved in liquid nitrogen vapor phase. Analytical flow cytometry was used to check the purity and quantity of each magnetically sorted T cell population. Genomic DNA was isolated from each sorted fraction and quantified by UV absorbance on a Nanodrop 2000c.

Study-wide findings and limitations: Pairwise subsampling indicated that sequencing depth was expected to affect the degree of clonotype sharing among donors. Rarefaction of sorted-subset datasets indicated incomplete sequencing despite the large sequencing depth. Compared with non-shared clonotypes, clonotypes shared by all four sorted-subset donors had higher generation probabilities. Across four donors, 4.5% to 6.5% of naive CD4, more than 3% of naive CD8, 2.3% of memory CD4, and approximately 0.4% of memory CD8 clonotypes were shared. Sampling was limited to blood, and TCR repertoires in tissue likely differ from TCR repertoires in blood. Naive subsets generally had larger estimated clonotype richness than memory subsets. The genetic and exposure-history diversity represented was limited by the small number of donors.

This TCR was sampled from a man younger than 30 in good health. The specimen sequenced was naive CD8+ T cells sorted from blood. The cell subset or site label for this specimen denotes: CD45RA+CCR7+. The chain was built from TRBV2 and TRBJ1-2, with the D gene call left open. In nucleotides, the sequence is TGTGCCAGCAGTGAACCACCCCTGGCAACTCCAGATGGCTACACCTTC. This gives the protein CASSEPPLATPDGYTF. Extended through the reference TRBV2 and TRBJ1-2 proteins, this CDR3 yields the full variable domain: EPEVTQTPSHQVTQMGQEVILRCVPISNHLYFYWYRQILGQKVEFLVSFYNNEISEKSEIFDDQFSVERPDGSNFTLKIRSTKLEDSAMYFCASSEPPLATPDGYTFGSGTRLTVV.